The 32 T cell receptor beta chains below come from one sample, sequenced in a study of blood T cell repertoires in COVID-19. This table comes from immunoSEQ multiplex PCR, and its TCRdb copy is limited to in-frame clones, with some not included. The data contain 250,000 or so clones, about 80% of them singletons. Sequencing input: peripheral blood. The receptors were gathered from a man older than 75 with acute or convalescent COVID-19.

The chain joins TRBV5-4 to TRBJ1-1; 7 bases fit TRBD1. Germline-derived CDR1 and CDR2 are SGHNT and YYREEE (reference sequence). The CDR3 runs 15 residues. The trim removed 4 bases at V and 1 base at J, leaving 7 bases unmatched. The CDR3 coding sequence is TGTGCCAGCAGCAGTACGGGACAGCGGAACACTGAAGCTTTCTTT. This encodes CASSSTGQRNTEAFF.

This clone was observed a handful of times. The gene calls are TRBV28 and TRBJ1-2, with 9 bases identical to TRBD1. The CDR3 consists of 14 residues. Per the germline V gene, CDR1 is MDHEN and CDR2 is SYDVKM. The trim removed 3 bases at V and 7 bases at J, leaving 6 bases unmatched. The CDR3 is CASSFEQGAGGYTF. The CDR3 DNA reads as TGTGCCAGCAGTTTTGAACAGGGGGCAGGTGGCTACACCTTC.

This chain connects TRBV28 to TRBJ2-7; 8 positions agree with TRBD2. Germline V gives CDR1 MDHEN, CDR2 SYDVKM. The CDR3 consists of 12 residues. Germline trimming cut 3 bases from V and 9 bases from J; bases unmatched to any gene: 4. CDR3 loop: CASSLQAGGQYF. Here the CDR3 DNA reads TGTGCCAGCAGTTTGCAGGCGGGGGGGCAGTACTTC.

The chain recombines TRBV5-1 with TRBJ2-7; D may be TRBD1 (5 bases). CDR1 and CDR2 (germline): SGHRS, YFSETQ. Trimming removed 2 bases from V and 4 bases from J, with 16 bases in between. The CDR3 spans 15 residues. The CDR3 protein is CASSFLTGVVYEQYF. As DNA, the CDR3 is TGCGCCAGCAGCTTCCTCACAGGCGTCGTTTACGAGCAGTACTTC.

This CDR3 reads CASSHPVEAAGEQYF. DNA of the CDR3: TGTGCCAGCAGCCATCCCGTCGAGGCGGCCGGCGAGCAGTACTTC. This chain uses TRBV5-5 with TRBJ2-7; the D is unclear. V was clipped by 4 bases and J by 6 bases, with 20 bases between them. The CDR3 is made up of 15 amino acids. Germline-derived CDR1 and CDR2 are SGHKS and YYEKEE (reference sequence).

The V gene is TRBV6-5, the J gene TRBJ2-7, with 9 bases aligning to TRBD1. Germline lookup yields CDR1 MNHEY and CDR2 SVGAGI. With V trimmed by 8 bases and J by 2 bases, 7 bases remained unmatched. The CDR3 has 14 amino acids. The CDR3 DNA reads TGTGCCAGCTTCCGGGACAGGGACGCCTACGAGCAGTACTTC. Encoded protein: CASFRDRDAYEQYF.

This clone was detected only once. This chain joins TRBV19 and TRBJ1-5; D call uncertain. Between the trimmed V and J ends, which lost 5 bases and 3 bases, there was a span of 17 bases. CDR1 is LNHDA, CDR2 SQIVND, per germline (reference sequence). CDR3 size: 16 residues. DNA for the CDR3: TGTGCCAGTAGTCCCCCCCCAGGAGGGAACAATCAGCCCCAGCATTTT. Amino acids: CASSPPPGGNNQPQHF. The variable domain in full, completed from reference TRBV19 and TRBJ1-5, reads DGGITQSPKYLFRKEGQNVTLSCEQNLNHDAMYWYRQDPGQGLRLIYYSQIVNDFQKGDIAEGYSVSREKKESFPLTVTSAQKNPTAFYLCASSPPPGGNNQPQHFGDGTRLSIL.

This clone was recorded once. This chain joins TRBV7-9 and TRBJ2-2; D possibly corresponds to TRBD1 (6 bases). Germline V lookup: CDR1 SEHNR, CDR2 FQNEAQ (reference sequence). The CDR3 has 15 amino acids. V was pared by 6 bases and J by 0 bases, with 11 bases between. The DNA of the CDR3 is TGTGCCAGCAGGTCTCCAGGGGCGAACACCGGGGAGCTGTTTTTT. It translates to CASRSPGANTGELFF.

This clone was detected only a few times. The genes are TRBV6-5 and TRBJ2-7; 13 nucleotides align to TRBD2. This CDR3 contains 15 residues. With V trimmed by 5 bases and J by 5 bases, 6 bases remained unmatched. Germline values: CDR1 MNHEY, CDR2 SVGAGI. CDR3 in amino acids: CASSRTSGGANEQYF. The DNA for the CDR3 is TGTGCCAGCAGTCGTACTAGCGGGGGGGCGAACGAGCAGTACTTC.

The chain has TRBV5-1 and TRBJ1-2; D not certain. Germline CDR1 and CDR2: SGHRS and YFSETQ. CDR3 length: 14 amino acids. Trimming took off 0 bases at V and 4 bases at J, with 10 bases between the two ends. The CDR3 DNA sequence: TGCGCCAGCAGCTTGGTGCTGACGGGCTATGGCTACACCTTC. Its translation is CASSLVLTGYGYTF.

V usage is TRBV6-5 and J usage is TRBJ1-2; D gene ambiguous. V was shortened by 6 bases and J by 6 bases, with 8 bases between the two germline ends. Germline V gives CDR1 MNHEY, CDR2 SVGAGI. CDR3 size: 11 residues. The CDR3 reads CASSRPDGYTF. The CDR3 bases are TGTGCCAGCAGCCGCCCGGATGGCTACACCTTC.

The chain links TRBV5-4 to TRBJ2-7, with 8 bases aligning to TRBD2. Germline V gene sequence: CDR1 SGHNT, CDR2 YYREEE (reference sequence). Trimming at V came to 0 bases and at J to 3 bases, leaving 5 bases not matched to a gene. The CDR3 is made up of 15 amino acids. This CDR3 is CASSLGPSGYYEQYF. The DNA of the CDR3 is TGTGCCAGCAGCTTGGGTCCTAGCGGGTACTACGAGCAGTACTTC.

V gene TRBV2 combines with J gene TRBJ1-5, with D hard to call. V was clipped by 4 bases and J by 0 bases, with 4 bases between them. Germline loops: CDR1 SNHLY, CDR2 FYNNEI. This CDR3 comprises 13 residues. CDR3 region: CASSVISNQPQHF. The CDR3 coding sequence is TGTGCCAGCAGTGTTATTAGCAATCAGCCCCAGCATTTT.

This chain links TRBV18 with TRBJ1-3; 7 nucleotides line up with TRBD1. The germline V gene encodes CDR1 KGHSH and CDR2 LQKENI. V gave up 3 bases and J gave up 0 bases; unmatched junction bases: 5. The CDR3 has 16 amino acids. CDR3 region: CASSPPGGSSGNTIYF. CDR3 DNA sequence: TGTGCCAGCTCACCGCCAGGGGGGAGCTCTGGAAACACCATATATTTT. The variable domain in full, completed from reference TRBV18 and TRBJ1-3, reads NAGVMQNPRHLVRRRGQEARLRCSPMKGHSHVYWYRQLPEEGLKFMVYLQKENIIDESGMPKERFSAEFPKEGPSILRIQQVVRGDSAAYFCASSPPGGSSGNTIYFGEGSWLTVV.

This clone was counted only a few times. V usage is TRBV19 and J usage is TRBJ2-2, with TRBD1 identical over 10 bases. J was trimmed by 3 bases and V by 7 bases; bases with no gene match: 11. Germline V gene data show CDR1 as LNHDA and CDR2 as SQIVND (reference sequence). This CDR3 has 17 residues. The CDR3 bases are TGTGCCAGTAATTCGTTTACCGGGACAGGGGACACCGGGGAGCTGTTTTTT. It is translated as CASNSFTGTGDTGELFF.

The genes are TRBV4-2 and TRBJ1-1; unclear D gene. V gave up 4 bases and J gave up 0 bases, with 12 bases separating them. Looked up from germline, CDR1 is LGHNA and CDR2 is YNFKEQ. This CDR3 is built from 15 residues. CDR3 amino acids: CASSPPPGMNTEAFF. CDR3 DNA: TGTGCCAGCAGCCCCCCCCCGGGGATGAACACTGAAGCTTTCTTT.

This clone was found once. V gene TRBV24-1 combines with J gene TRBJ2-1, with 7 bases matching TRBD2. The J segment lost 1 base and the V segment lost 5 bases, leaving 4 bases of the junction unmatched. The CDR3 covers 15 residues. Germline V CDR1 and CDR2: KGHDR, SFDVKD. In nucleotides, the CDR3 is TGTGCCACCAGTGGGTTTAGCGGGTCCTACAATGAGCAGTTCTTC. This gives the protein CATSGFSGSYNEQFF.

The rearrangement links TRBV2 to TRBJ2-1, with TRBD2 matching 9 bases. Germline CDR1 is SNHLY and CDR2 is FYNNEI. This CDR3 is 16 amino acids long. With V trimmed by 5 bases and J by 4 bases, 9 bases remained unmatched. The CDR3 loop is CASSPGTSSGYNEQFF. CDR3 DNA sequence: TGTGCCAGCAGTCCCGGGACTAGCTCGGGATACAATGAGCAGTTCTTC.

This clone was detected only a few times. The V and J genes are TRBV10-3 and TRBJ2-7, with D uncertain. V lost 3 bases to trimming and J lost 4 bases, with 7 bases between them. CDR3 length: 12 amino acids. CDR1 is ENHRY, CDR2 SYGVKD, per germline. CDR3 in DNA: TGTGCCATCAGTGAAGGAGTGTACGAGCAGTACTTC. It yields the protein CAISEGVYEQYF.

The chain carries TRBV3-1 (or the pseudogene TRBV3-2) and TRBJ1-2; the D gene is possibly TRBD1 (6 bases). V lost 4 bases, J lost 8 bases, and 11 bases lay in between. This CDR3 region has 12 residues. Looked up from germline, CDR1 is LGHDT and CDR2 is YNNKEL (reference sequence). CDR3 sequence reads: CASSLQGFGYTF. CDR3 DNA: TGTGCCAGCAGCCTACAGGGATTCGGCTACACCTTC.

Note on this clone: Other DNA sequences in this sample translate to the same CDR3. The chain links TRBV18 to TRBJ1-3; 8 bases are shared with TRBD1. Trimming removed 3 bases from V and 0 bases from J; junction bases left unmatched: 4. CDR1 is KGHSH and CDR2 is LQKENI in the germline V gene. The CDR3 is 16 amino acids. This CDR3 reads CASSPRQGSSGNTIYF. DNA of the CDR3: TGTGCCAGCTCACCTAGACAGGGGAGCTCTGGAAACACCATATATTTT.

The V gene is TRBV5-6, the J gene TRBJ1-1; TRBD1 matches at 9 bases. Germline assignment: CDR1 SGHDT and CDR2 YYEEEE. CDR3 size: 15 residues. V gave up 4 bases and J gave up 5 bases; unmatched junction bases: 9. CDR3 in DNA: TGTGCCAGCAGCCCACTTGACAGGGGGGTTACTGAAGCTTTCTTT. As protein: CASSPLDRGVTEAFF.

The V and J genes are TRBV9 and TRBJ1-4; 8 bases are a match to TRBD1. The germline V gene encodes CDR1 SGDLS and CDR2 YYNGEE. V was clipped by 2 bases and J by 4 bases; unmatched bases: 7. There are 16 residues in the CDR3. For the CDR3, the DNA is TGTGCCAGCAGCGTCGAGGCAGGGGGCAATAATGAAAAACTGTTTTTT. Its protein is CASSVEAGGNNEKLFF. Based on the CDR3 plus reference TRBV9 and TRBJ1-4, the full variable domain is DSGVTQTPKHLITATGQRVTLRCSPRSGDLSVYWYQQSLDQGLQFLIQYYNGEERAKGNILERFSAQQFPDLHSELNLSSLELGDSALYFCASSVEAGGNNEKLFFGSGTQLSVL.

This chain connects TRBV19 to TRBJ1-2, with 7 bases matching TRBD1. V shed 11 bases, J shed 8 bases, and the junction held 14 bases outside the gene matches. Per the germline V gene, CDR1 is LNHDA and CDR2 is SQIVND (reference sequence). This CDR3 contains 13 residues. The CDR3 spells CASQGSVIRGYTF. In DNA, the CDR3 is TGTGCCTCACAGGGGTCGGTAATTCGAGGCTACACCTTC. Together with reference TRBV19 and TRBJ1-2, the CDR3 gives the full variable domain: DGGITQSPKYLFRKEGQNVTLSCEQNLNHDAMYWYRQDPGQGLRLIYYSQIVNDFQKGDIAEGYSVSREKKESFPLTVTSAQKNPTAFYLCASQGSVIRGYTFGSGTRLTVV.

The chain recombines TRBV18 with TRBJ2-7; TRBD1 matches at 7 bases. Germline trimming cut 3 bases from V and 4 bases from J; bases unmatched to any gene: 3. The CDR3 spans 13 residues. Germline V gives CDR1 KGHSH, CDR2 LQKENI. The CDR3 DNA follows: TGTGCCAGCTCACCCGGGACAGAGTACGAGCAGTACTTC. It is translated as CASSPGTEYEQYF.

The chain couples TRBV5-1 to TRBJ1-1; 7 positions match TRBD1. The CDR3 totals 12 residues. CDR1 is SGHRS, CDR2 YFSETQ, per germline. Unmatched junction bases numbered 3, after V lost 3 bases and J lost 7 bases. Here the CDR3 reads CASSSGQDEAFF. The CDR3 DNA is TGCGCCAGCAGCTCAGGACAGGATGAAGCTTTCTTT.

CDR3 amino acids: CAISGGTPYEQYF. The CDR3 DNA reads TGTGCCATCAGTGGGGGGACACCCTACGAGCAGTACTTC. The gene calls are TRBV10-3 and TRBJ2-7, with D perhaps TRBD1 (6 bases). Germline V lookup: CDR1 ENHRY, CDR2 SYGVKD. This CDR3 region has 13 residues. The V end lost 4 bases, the J end lost 2 bases, and 9 bases lay between the germline ends.

The rearrangement joins TRBV2 to TRBJ1-6; D is unclear. Germline assignment: CDR1 SNHLY and CDR2 FYNNEI. V lost 6 bases to trimming and J lost 6 bases, with 12 bases between them. The CDR3 length is 14 residues. CDR3 coding DNA: TGTGCCAGCAGCGCTGCTGGCTCTAATTCACCCCTCCACTTT. Its protein product is CASSAAGSNSPLHF.

The V and J genes are TRBV7-9 and TRBJ1-4; D remains unclear. CDR3 length equals 15 residues. Trimming cost V 2 bases and J 5 bases, with 12 bases left between them. Per the germline V gene, CDR1 is SEHNR and CDR2 is FQNEAQ (reference sequence). The chain's CDR3 is CASSLSGQINEKLFF. DNA of the CDR3: TGTGCCAGCAGCTTATCTGGGCAGATCAATGAAAAACTGTTTTTT. The full variable domain, completed using reference TRBV7-9 and TRBJ1-4, is DTGVSQNPRHKITKRGQNVTFRCDPISEHNRLYWYRQTLGQGPEFLTYFQNEAQLEKSRLLSDRFSAERPKGSFSTLEIQRTEQGDSAMYLCASSLSGQINEKLFFGSGTQLSVL.

The DNA of the CDR3 is TGTGCCAGCAGTTCCCTGCCCGGGACAGGGGGCGAAAATGGCTACACCTTC. This codes for CASSSLPGTGGENGYTF. The V call is TRBV28, the J call TRBJ1-2; 12 nucleotides line up with TRBD1. The CDR3 is 17 amino acids. V shed 4 bases and J 6 bases; nucleotides not matched to a gene: 12. Per germline, CDR1 MDHEN and CDR2 SYDVKM.

This chain uses TRBV19 with TRBJ1-1; 8 bases fit TRBD1. The CDR3 covers 13 residues. Germline lookup yields CDR1 LNHDA and CDR2 SQIVND (reference sequence). Trimming cost V 6 bases and J 3 bases; bases outside gene matches: 3. The CDR3 here is CASRDRAHTEAFF. As DNA, the CDR3 is TGTGCCAGTAGGGACAGGGCGCACACTGAAGCTTTCTTT. The full variable domain, in which reference TRBV19 and TRBJ1-1 provide the parts outside the CDR3, is DGGITQSPKYLFRKEGQNVTLSCEQNLNHDAMYWYRQDPGQGLRLIYYSQIVNDFQKGDIAEGYSVSREKKESFPLTVTSAQKNPTAFYLCASRDRAHTEAFFGQGTRLTVV.

The genes are TRBV7-9 and TRBJ2-1, with 15 bases aligning to TRBD2. The CDR3 is made up of 17 amino acids. Germline assignment: CDR1 SEHNR and CDR2 FQNEAQ (reference sequence). The trim removed 1 base at V and 9 bases at J, leaving 7 bases unmatched. CDR3 DNA: TGTGCCAGCAGCTTAGGGGGACTAGCGGGGGGCTACCCTGAGCAGTTCTTC. Its translation: CASSLGGLAGGYPEQFF. The full variable domain, in which reference TRBV7-9 and TRBJ2-1 provide the parts outside the CDR3, is DTGVSQNPRHKITKRGQNVTFRCDPISEHNRLYWYRQTLGQGPEFLTYFQNEAQLEKSRLLSDRFSAERPKGSFSTLEIQRTEQGDSAMYLCASSLGGLAGGYPEQFFGPGTRLTVL.